This entry lists 8 T cell receptor beta chains sequenced from one sample in a study of monozygotic twins with inflammatory bowel disease. Reanalyzing the 5' RACE reads, TCRdb keeps one entry per CDR3 protein, without DNA. This sample lists over 150,000 distinct CDR3 sequences; its ten largest clones have under 3.5%. The sample comprised blood. These receptors originate from a human donor with ulcerative colitis or Crohn's disease, or a healthy co-twin of an affected twin (not recorded which).

The chain joins TRBV3-1 to TRBJ2-7; TCRdb gives TRBD2 as the D gene, but with no DNA this cannot be confirmed. CDR3 size: 18 residues. Germline CDR1 reads LGHDT; CDR2 reads YNNKEL (reference sequence). CDR3: CASSQDLPGLAGAYEQYF.

The genes are TRBV5-1 and TRBJ1-6; TCRdb names TRBD1, which stays unverified in the absence of DNA. Germline loops: CDR1 SGHRS, CDR2 YFSETQ. The CDR3 spans 16 residues. The chain's CDR3 is CASSVSTGQFNSPLHF.

J is TRBJ2-5 and V is TRBV2; there is no DNA to check the TCRdb D call of TRBD2. The CDR3 contains 15 residues. Per germline, CDR1 SNHLY and CDR2 FYNNEI. Here the CDR3 reads CASTRILAEKGTQYF.

The gene calls are TRBV6-1 and TRBJ2-4; TCRdb indicates TRBD1, and absent DNA this call remains unverified. The V gene's germline CDR1 is MNHNS and CDR2 SASEGT. The CDR3 covers 14 residues. This CDR3 is CASSDGAIKNIQYF.

The rearrangement links TRBV12-3 or TRBV12-4 to TRBJ2-7. CDR3 length equals 11 residues. The CDR3 sequence is CASRAAREQYF.

CDR3 residues: CATSVSREGTEAFF. The chain has TRBV15 and TRBJ1-1. This CDR3 spans 14 amino acids. Germline V lookup: CDR1 LNHNV, CDR2 YYDKDF (reference sequence).

The CDR3 region is CSAPLAGRMTGELFF. The chain carries TRBV20-1 and TRBJ2-2; the D call from TCRdb, TRBD2, cannot be confirmed without DNA. This CDR3 is built from 15 residues. Germline assignment: CDR1 DFQATT and CDR2 SNEGSKA (reference sequence).

V gene TRBV29-1 combines with J gene TRBJ1-1. Per germline, CDR1 SQVTM and CDR2 ANQGSEA. The CDR3 runs 12 residues. CDR3 protein: CSVGVSNTEAFF.